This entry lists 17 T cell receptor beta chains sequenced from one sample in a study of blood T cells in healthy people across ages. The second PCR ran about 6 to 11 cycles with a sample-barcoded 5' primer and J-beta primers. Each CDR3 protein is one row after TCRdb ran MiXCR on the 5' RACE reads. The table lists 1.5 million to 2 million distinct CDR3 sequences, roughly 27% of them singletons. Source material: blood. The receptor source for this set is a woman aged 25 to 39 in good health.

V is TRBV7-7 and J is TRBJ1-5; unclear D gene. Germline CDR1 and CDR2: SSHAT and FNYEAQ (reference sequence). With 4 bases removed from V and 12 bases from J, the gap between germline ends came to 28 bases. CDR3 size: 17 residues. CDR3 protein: CASSSSVGPGIPAIQHF. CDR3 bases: TGTGCCAGCAGCTCTTCCGTCGGGCCCGGTATCCCCGCAATCCAGCATTTT.

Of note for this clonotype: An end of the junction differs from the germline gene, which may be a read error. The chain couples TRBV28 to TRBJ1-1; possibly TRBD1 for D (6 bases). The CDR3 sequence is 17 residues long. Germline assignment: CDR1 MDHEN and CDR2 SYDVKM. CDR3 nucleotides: TGTGCCAGTTATTCGCAGGGGATCGGTTTATCGAACACCGAAGCTTTCTTT. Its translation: CASYSQGIGLSNTEAFF.

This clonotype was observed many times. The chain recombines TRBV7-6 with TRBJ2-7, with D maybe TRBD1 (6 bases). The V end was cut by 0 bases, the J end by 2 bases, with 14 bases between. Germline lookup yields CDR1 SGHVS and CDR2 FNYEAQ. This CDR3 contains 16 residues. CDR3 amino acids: CASSLASGERPYEQYF. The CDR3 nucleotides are TGTGCCAGCAGCTTAGCTTCAGGGGAAAGACCCTACGAGCAGTACTTC.

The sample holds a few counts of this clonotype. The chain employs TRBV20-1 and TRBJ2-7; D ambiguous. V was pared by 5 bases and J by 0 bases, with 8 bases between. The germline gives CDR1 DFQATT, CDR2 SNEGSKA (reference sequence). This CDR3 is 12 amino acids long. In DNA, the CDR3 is TGCAGTGCTGATGACACCTCCTACGAGCAGTACTTC. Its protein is CSADDTSYEQYF.

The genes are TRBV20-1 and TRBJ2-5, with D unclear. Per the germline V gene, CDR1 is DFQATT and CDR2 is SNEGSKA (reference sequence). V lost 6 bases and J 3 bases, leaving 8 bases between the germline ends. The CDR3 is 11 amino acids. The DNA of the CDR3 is TGCAGTGCCGCGGAAGAAGAGACCCAGTACTTC. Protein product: CSAAEEETQYF.

CDR3 DNA: TGCGCCAGCAGCCCTGGAGCGGGAATGGAGACCCAGTACTTC. Translation: CASSPGAGMETQYF. The V and J genes are TRBV5-1 and TRBJ2-5, with 7 bases that match TRBD2. J lost 5 bases, V lost 4 bases, and 8 bases had no gene match. Germline values: CDR1 SGHRS, CDR2 YFSETQ. The length of the CDR3 is 14 residues.

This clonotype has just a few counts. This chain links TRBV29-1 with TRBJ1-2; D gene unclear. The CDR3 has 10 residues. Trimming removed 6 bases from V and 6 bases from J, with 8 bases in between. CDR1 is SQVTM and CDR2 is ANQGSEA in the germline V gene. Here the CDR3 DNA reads TGCAGCGTCCCGGAGAATGGCTACACCTTC. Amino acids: CSVPENGYTF.

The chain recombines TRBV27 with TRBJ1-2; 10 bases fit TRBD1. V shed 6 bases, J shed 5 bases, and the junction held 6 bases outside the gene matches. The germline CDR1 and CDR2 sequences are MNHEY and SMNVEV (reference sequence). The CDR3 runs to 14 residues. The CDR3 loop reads CASRKGQGLYGYTF. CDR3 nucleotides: TGTGCCAGCAGAAAGGGACAGGGGCTTTATGGCTACACCTTC.

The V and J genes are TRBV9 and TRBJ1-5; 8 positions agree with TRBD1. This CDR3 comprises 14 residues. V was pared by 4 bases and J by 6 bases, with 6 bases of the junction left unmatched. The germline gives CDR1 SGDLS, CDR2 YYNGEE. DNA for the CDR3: TGTGCCAGCAGCATTTCGGACAGGGCTCAGCCCCAGCATTTT. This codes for CASSISDRAQPQHF.

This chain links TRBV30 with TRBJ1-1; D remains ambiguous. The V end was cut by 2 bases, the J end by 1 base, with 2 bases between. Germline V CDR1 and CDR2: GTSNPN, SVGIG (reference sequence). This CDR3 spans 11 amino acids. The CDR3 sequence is CAWSKNTEAFF. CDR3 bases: TGTGCCTGGAGTAAGAACACTGAAGCTTTCTTT.

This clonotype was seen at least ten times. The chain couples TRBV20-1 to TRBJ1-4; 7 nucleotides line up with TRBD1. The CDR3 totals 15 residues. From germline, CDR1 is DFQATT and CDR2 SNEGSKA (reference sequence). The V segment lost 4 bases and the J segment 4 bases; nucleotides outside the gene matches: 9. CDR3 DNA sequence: TGCAGTGCTACAACCCCCAGGGGGTTTAATGAAAAACTGTTTTTT. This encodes CSATTPRGFNEKLFF.

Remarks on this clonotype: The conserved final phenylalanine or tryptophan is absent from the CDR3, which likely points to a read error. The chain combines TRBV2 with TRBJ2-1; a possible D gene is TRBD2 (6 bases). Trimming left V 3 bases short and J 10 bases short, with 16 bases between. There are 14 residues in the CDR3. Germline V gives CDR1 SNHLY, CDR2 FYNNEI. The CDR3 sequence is CASSDQGGYYEQFV. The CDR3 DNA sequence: TGTGCCAGCAGTGACCAGGGAGGCTACTACGAGCAGTTCGTC.

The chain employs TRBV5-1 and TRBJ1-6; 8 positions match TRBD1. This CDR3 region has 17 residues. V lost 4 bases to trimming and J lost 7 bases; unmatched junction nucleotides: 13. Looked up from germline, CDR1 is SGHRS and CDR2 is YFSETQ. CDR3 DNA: TGCGCCAGCAGCGACCGGACAGGGAAAGTGAGGAATTCACCCCTCCACTTT. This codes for CASSDRTGKVRNSPLHF.

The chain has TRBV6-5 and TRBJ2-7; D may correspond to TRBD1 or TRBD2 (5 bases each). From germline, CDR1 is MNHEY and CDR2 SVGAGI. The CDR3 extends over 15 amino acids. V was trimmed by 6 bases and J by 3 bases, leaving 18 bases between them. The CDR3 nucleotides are TGTGCCAGCAGGAATCCGGGCCTTGGGGGCTACGAGCAGTACTTC. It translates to CASRNPGLGGYEQYF.

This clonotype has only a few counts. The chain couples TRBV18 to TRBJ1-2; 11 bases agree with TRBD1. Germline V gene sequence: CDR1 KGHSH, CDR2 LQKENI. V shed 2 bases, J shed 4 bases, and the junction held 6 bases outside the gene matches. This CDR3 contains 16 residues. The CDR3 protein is CASSPGQGAPGYGYTF. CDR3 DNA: TGTGCCAGCTCACCAGGACAGGGGGCGCCGGGCTATGGCTACACCTTC.

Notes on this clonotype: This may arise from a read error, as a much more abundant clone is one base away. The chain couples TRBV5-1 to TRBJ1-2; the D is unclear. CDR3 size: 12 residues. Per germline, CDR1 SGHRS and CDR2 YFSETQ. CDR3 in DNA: TGCGCCAGCAGCGAAGAGAGCTATGGCCACACCTTC. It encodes CASSEESYGHTF.

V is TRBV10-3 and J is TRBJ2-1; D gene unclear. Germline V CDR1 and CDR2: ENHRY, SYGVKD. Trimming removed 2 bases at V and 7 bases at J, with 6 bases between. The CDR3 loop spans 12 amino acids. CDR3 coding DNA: TGTGCCATCAGTGAGATCGGGAATGAGCAGTTCTTC. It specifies CAISEIGNEQFF.